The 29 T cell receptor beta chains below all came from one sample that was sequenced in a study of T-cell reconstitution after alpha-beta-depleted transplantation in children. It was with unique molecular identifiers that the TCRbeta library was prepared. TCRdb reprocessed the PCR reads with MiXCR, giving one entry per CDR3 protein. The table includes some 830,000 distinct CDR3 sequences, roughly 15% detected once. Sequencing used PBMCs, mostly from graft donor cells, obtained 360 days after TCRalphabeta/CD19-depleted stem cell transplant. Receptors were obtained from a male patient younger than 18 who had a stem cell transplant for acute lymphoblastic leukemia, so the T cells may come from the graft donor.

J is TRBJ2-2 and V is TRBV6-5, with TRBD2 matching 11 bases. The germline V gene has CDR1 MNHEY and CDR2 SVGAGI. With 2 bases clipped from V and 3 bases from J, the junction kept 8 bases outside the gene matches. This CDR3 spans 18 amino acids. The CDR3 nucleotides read TGTGCCAGCAGTTACCAAAAGGGACTAGCGGTTTACACCGGGGAGCTGTTTTTT. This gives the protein CASSYQKGLAVYTGELFF.

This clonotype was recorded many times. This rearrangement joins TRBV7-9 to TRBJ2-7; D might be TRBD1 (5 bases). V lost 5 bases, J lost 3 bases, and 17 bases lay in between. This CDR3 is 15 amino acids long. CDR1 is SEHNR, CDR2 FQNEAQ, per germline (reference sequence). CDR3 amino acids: CASSTPDTPRYEQYF. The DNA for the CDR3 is TGTGCCAGCAGCACGCCGGACACCCCCCGCTACGAGCAGTACTTC.

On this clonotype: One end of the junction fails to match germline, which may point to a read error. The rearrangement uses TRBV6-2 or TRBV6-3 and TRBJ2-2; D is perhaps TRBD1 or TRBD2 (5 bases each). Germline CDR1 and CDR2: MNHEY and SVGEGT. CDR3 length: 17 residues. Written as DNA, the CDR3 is TGTGCCAGCAGCCCCCCTCCGCAGGGCGAACGGGTCGGGGATCTGTTTTTT. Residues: CASSPPPQGERVGDLFF.

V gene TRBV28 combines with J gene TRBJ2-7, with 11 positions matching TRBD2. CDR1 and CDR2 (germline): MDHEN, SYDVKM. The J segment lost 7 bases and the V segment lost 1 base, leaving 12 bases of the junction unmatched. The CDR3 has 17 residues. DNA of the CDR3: TGTGCCAGCAGTTTATACCGCATAGCGGGAGGGCCACATGAGCAGTACTTC. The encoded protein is CASSLYRIAGGPHEQYF.

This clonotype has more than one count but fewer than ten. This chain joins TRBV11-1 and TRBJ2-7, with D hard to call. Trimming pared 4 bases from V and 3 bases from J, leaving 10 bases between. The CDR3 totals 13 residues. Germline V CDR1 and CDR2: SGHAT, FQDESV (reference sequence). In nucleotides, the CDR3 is TGTGCCAGCAGCTCCGCGTACAACTACGAGCAGTACTTC. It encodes CASSSAYNYEQYF.

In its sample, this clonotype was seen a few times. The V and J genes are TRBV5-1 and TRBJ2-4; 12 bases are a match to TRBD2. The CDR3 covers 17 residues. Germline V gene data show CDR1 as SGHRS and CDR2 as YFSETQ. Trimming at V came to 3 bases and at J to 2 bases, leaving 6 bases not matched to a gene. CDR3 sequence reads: CASSSGLAGITKNIQYF. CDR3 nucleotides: TGCGCCAGCAGCTCAGGACTAGCGGGAATTACCAAAAACATTCAGTACTTC.

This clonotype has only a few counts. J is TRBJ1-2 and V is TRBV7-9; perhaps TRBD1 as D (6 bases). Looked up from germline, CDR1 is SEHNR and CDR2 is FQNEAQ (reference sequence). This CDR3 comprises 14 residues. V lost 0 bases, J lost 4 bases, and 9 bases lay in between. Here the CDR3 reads CASSLAQGGYGYTF. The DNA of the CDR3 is TGTGCCAGCAGCTTAGCACAGGGCGGCTATGGCTACACCTTC.

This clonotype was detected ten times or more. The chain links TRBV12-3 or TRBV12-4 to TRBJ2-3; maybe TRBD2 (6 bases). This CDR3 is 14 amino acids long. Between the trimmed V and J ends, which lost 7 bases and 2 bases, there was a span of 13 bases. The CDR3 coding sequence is TGTGCCAGCAAGACTAGACAGTCCACAGATACGCAGTATTTT. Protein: CASKTRQSTDTQYF.

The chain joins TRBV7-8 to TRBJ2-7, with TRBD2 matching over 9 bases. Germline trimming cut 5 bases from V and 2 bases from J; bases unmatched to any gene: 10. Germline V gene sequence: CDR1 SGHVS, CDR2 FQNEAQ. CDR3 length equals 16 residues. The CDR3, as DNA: TGTGCCAGCAGCCGAGCGCTAGCGGGAAGAACCTACGAGCAGTACTTC. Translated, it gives CASSRALAGRTYEQYF.

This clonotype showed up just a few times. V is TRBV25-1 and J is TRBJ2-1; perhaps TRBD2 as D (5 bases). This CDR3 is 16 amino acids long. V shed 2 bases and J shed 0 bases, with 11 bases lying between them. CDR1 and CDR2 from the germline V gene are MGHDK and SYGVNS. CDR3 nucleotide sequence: TGTGCCAGCAGTGAACGGATAGCGTACTCCTACAATGAGCAGTTCTTC. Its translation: CASSERIAYSYNEQFF.

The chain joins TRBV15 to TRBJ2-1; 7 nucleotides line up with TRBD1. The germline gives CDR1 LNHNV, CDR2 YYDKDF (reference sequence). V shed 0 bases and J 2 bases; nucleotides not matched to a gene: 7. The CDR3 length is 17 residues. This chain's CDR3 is CATSRERNRGAYNEQFF. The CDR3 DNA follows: TGTGCCACCAGCAGAGAGCGGAACAGGGGCGCCTACAATGAGCAGTTCTTC. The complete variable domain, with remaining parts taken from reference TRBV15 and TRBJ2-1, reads DAMVIQNPRYQVTQFGKPVTLSCSQTLNHNVMYWYQQKSSQAPKLLFHYYDKDFNNEADTPDNFQSRRPNTSFCFLDIRSPGLGDTAMYLCATSRERNRGAYNEQFFGPGTRLTVL.

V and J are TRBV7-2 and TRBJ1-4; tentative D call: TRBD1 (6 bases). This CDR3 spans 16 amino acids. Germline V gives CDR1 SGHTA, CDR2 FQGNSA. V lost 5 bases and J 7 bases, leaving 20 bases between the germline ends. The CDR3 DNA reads TGTGCCAGCAGCCCGGGGGGCGGCCAGGCTGGTGAAAAACTGTTTTTT. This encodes CASSPGGGQAGEKLFF.

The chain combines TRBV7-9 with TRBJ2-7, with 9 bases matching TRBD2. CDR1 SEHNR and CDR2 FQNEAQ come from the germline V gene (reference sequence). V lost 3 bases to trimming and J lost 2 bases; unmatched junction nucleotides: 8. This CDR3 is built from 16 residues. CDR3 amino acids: CASSFETSGRTYEQYF. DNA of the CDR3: TGTGCCAGCAGCTTCGAGACTAGCGGACGTACCTACGAGCAGTACTTC.

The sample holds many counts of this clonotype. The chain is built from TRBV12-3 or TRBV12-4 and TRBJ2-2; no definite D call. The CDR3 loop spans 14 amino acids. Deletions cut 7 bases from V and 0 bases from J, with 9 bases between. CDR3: CASTENSNTGELFF. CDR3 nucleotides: TGTGCCAGCACCGAGAACTCGAACACCGGGGAGCTGTTTTTT.

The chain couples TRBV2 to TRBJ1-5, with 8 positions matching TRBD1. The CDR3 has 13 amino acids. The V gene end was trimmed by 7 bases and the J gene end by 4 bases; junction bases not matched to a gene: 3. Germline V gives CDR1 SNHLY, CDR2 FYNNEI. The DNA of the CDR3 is TGTGCCAGCAAGGACAGGGAGAATCAGCCCCAGCATTTT. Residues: CASKDRENQPQHF.

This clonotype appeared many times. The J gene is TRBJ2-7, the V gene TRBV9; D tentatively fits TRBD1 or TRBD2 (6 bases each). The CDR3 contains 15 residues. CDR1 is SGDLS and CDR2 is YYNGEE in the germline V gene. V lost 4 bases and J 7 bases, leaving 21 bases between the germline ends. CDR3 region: CASSRTGATLSEQYF. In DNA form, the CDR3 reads TGTGCCAGCAGCCGGACGGGGGCGACCCTCTCTGAGCAGTACTTC.

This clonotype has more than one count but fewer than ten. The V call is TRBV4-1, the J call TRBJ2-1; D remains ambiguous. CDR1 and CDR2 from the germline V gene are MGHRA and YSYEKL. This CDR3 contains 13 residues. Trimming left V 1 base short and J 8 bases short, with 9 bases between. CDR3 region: CASSQVGIDEQFF. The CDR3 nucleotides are TGCGCCAGCAGCCAAGTTGGAATCGATGAGCAGTTCTTC.

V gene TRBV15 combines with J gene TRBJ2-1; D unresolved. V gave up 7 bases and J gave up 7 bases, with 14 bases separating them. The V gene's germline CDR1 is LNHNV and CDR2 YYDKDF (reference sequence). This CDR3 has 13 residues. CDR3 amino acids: CATTGRTGNEQFF. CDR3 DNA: TGTGCCACCACCGGCAGGACCGGGAATGAGCAGTTCTTC.

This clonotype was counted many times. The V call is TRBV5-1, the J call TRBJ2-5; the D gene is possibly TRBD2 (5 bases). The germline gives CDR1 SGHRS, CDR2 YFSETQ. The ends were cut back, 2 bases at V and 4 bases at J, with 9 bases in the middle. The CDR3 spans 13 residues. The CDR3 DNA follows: TGCGCCAGCAGCTTTGGAGGAAGAGAGACCCAGTACTTC. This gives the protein CASSFGGRETQYF.

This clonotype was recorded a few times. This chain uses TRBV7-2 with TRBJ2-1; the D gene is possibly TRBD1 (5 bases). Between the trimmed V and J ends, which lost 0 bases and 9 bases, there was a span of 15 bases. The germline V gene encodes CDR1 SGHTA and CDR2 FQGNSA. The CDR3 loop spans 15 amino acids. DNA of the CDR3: TGTGCCAGCAGCTTAGCGCTGGGCAGGGTGGGTGAGCAGTTCTTC. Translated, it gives CASSLALGRVGEQFF.

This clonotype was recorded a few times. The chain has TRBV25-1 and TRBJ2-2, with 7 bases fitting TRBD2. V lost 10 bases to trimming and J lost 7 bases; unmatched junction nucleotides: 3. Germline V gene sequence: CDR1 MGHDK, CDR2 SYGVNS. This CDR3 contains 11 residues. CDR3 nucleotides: TGTGCCACCGGGGGGTTCGGGGAGCTGTTTTTT. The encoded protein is CATGGFGELFF.

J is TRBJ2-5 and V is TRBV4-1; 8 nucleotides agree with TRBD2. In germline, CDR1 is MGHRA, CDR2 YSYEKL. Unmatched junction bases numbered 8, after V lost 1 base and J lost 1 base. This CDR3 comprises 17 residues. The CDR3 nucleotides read TGCGCCAGCAGCCAAGTGCGAGCGGGAGTACCCCAAGAGACCCAGTACTTC. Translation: CASSQVRAGVPQETQYF.

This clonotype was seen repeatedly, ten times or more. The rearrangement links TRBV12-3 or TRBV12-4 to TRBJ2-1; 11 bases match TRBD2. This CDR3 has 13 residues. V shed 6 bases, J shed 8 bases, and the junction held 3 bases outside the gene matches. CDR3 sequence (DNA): TGTGCCAGCAGCTTACTAGCGGGAGATGAGCAGTTCTTC. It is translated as CASSLLAGDEQFF.

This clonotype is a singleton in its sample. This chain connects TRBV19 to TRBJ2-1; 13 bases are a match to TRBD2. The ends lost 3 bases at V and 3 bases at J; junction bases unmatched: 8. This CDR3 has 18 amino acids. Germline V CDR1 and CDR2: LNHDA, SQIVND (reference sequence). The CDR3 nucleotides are TGTGCCAGTAGTATCGGACTAGCGGGAGCCCCCTACTACAATGAGCAGTTCTTC. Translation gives CASSIGLAGAPYYNEQFF.

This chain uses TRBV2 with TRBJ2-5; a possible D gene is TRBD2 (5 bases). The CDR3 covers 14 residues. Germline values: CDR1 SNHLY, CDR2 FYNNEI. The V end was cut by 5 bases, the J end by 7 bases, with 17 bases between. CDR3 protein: CASSLDLSWGTQYF. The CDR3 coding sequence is TGTGCCAGCAGTCTGGACTTATCCTGGGGGACCCAGTACTTC.

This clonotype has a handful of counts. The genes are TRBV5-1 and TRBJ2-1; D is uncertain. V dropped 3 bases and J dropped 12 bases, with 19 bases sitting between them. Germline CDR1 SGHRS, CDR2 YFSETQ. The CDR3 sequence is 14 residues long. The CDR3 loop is CASSWGKTDPVQFF. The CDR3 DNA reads TGCGCCAGCAGCTGGGGAAAAACGGATCCAGTGCAGTTCTTC.

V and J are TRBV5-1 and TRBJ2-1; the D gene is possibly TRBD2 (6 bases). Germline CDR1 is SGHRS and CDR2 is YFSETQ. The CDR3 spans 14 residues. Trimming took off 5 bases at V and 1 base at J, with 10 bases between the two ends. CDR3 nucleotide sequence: TGCGCCAGCAGTGCCGGGAGATCCTACAATGAGCAGTTCTTC. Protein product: CASSAGRSYNEQFF.

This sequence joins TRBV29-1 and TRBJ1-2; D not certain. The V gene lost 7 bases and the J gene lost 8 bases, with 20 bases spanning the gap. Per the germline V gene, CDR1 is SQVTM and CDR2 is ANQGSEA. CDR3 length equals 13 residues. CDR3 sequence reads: CSADTPVGTGYTF. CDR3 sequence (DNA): TGCAGCGCAGACACGCCGGTTGGAACGGGCTACACCTTC.

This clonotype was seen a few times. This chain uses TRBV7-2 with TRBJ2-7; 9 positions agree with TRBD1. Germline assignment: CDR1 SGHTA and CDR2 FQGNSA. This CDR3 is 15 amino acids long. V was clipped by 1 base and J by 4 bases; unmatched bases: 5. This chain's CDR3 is CASSLVQGAGYEQYF. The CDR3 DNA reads TGTGCCAGCAGCTTAGTACAGGGGGCAGGGTACGAGCAGTACTTC.